A single sample gave rise to the 2 T cell receptor beta chains below, sequenced in a study of identifying expanded T cells in peripheral blood. Sequencing used immunoSEQ multiplex PCR; TCRdb keeps in-frame clones, though not all of them. The profile shows 100,000 or so clones, more than 85% of them singletons. What was sequenced was blood. All receptors derive from a person aged 18-70 years in good health.

The chain has TRBV5-4 and TRBJ2-2, with D unclear. Trimming left V 3 bases short and J 6 bases short, with 12 bases between. Germline V gene lookup returns CDR1 SGHNT and CDR2 YYREEE (reference sequence). CDR3 length equals 14 residues. Written as DNA, the CDR3 is TGTGCCAGCAGCTCCCCGCCGATGGCCGGGGAGCTGTTTTTT. Its translation is CASSSPPMAGELFF.

V usage is TRBV2 and J usage is TRBJ2-7; either TRBD1 or TRBD2 may supply D (5 bases each). CDR1 and CDR2 (germline): SNHLY, FYNNEI. V lost 8 bases, J lost 6 bases, and 8 bases lay in between. This CDR3 has 10 amino acids. DNA of the CDR3: TGTGCCAGCCGAGGGACCGAGCAGTACTTC. Translated, it gives CASRGTEQYF.